Only a few counts were recorded for the clone carrying this T cell receptor beta chain. As yet, its antigen is unknown. This sample was taken from a study of chemoradiotherapy in HPV16-positive cancers. Regarding the study as a whole: Non-HPV-specific T cells did not expand in tumors during treatment, whereas candidate HPV-specific clones and E7-related motifs did.

The repertoire was sequenced with immunoSEQ multiplex PCR; TCRdb's copy has only in-frame clones and lacks some. The table records approximately 12,000 clones, about 65% of them present only once. V was pared by 2 bases and J by 6 bases, with 15 bases between. The CDR3 is 14 amino acids. The germline V gene has CDR1 SGHNT and CDR2 YYREEE (reference sequence). This material was collected from a patient who underwent chemoradiotherapy. The rearrangement joins TRBV5-4 to TRBJ2-7; D possibly corresponds to TRBD2 (5 bases). The receptor was derived from a human donor with HPV-associated anogenital cancer. The DNA of the CDR3 is TGTGCCAGCAGCTTACGATCTAGCTCTCTCGAGCAGTACTTC. Its translation: CASSLRSSSLEQYF.